Each of the 18 T cell receptor beta chains below was sequenced from the same sample in a study of T cell responses to AZD1222 COVID-19 vaccine. This table comes from immunoSEQ multiplex PCR, and its TCRdb copy is limited to in-frame clones, with some not included. Here the sample spans 77,000 or so clones, about 91% being singletons. This specimen consisted of peripheral blood, obtained on day 0 of MenACWY control vaccination. The receptors derive from an adult in good health.

V gene TRBV6-5 combines with J gene TRBJ1-1; the D is unclear. V was trimmed by 5 bases and J by 4 bases, leaving 11 bases between them. Germline V gene data show CDR1 as MNHEY and CDR2 as SVGAGI. The CDR3 has 13 amino acids. CDR3 loop: CASSTRHGTEAFF. DNA for the CDR3: TGTGCCAGCAGTACCCGGCACGGCACTGAAGCTTTCTTT.

The genes are TRBV28 and TRBJ1-4, with D possibly TRBD1 on 6 matching bases. The V end was cut by 8 bases, the J end by 8 bases, with 15 bases between. The germline V gene has CDR1 MDHEN and CDR2 SYDVKM. The CDR3 is 13 amino acids. The CDR3 coding sequence is TGTGCCAGCGGCAGGGGCATTGGGGAAAAACTGTTTTTT. Protein: CASGRGIGEKLFF.

The count of this clone is one. This CDR3 reads CASSVVDGNQYF. The CDR3, as DNA: TGTGCCAGCAGCGTAGTGGATGGAAACCAATATTTT. The chain couples TRBV9 to TRBJ1-3; D is unclear. The V gene lost 0 bases and the J gene lost 15 bases, with 13 bases spanning the gap. From germline, CDR1 is SGDLS and CDR2 YYNGEE. The CDR3 covers 12 residues.

This clone was detected once. The chain employs TRBV7-9 and TRBJ2-1; 8 nucleotides line up with TRBD1. This CDR3 is built from 16 residues. Trimming removed 4 bases from V and 8 bases from J; junction bases left unmatched: 13. In germline, CDR1 is SEHNR, CDR2 FQNEAQ (reference sequence). The CDR3 protein is CASSSGQGGDLHEQFF. The DNA for the CDR3 is TGTGCCAGCAGCTCAGGACAGGGAGGTGACCTACATGAGCAGTTCTTC.

The chain joins TRBV7-2 to TRBJ2-2; D call uncertain. The CDR3 extends over 14 amino acids. Germline CDR1 is SGHTA and CDR2 is FQGNSA. V dropped 3 bases and J dropped 5 bases, with 10 bases sitting between them. CDR3 nucleotide sequence: TGTGCCAGCAGCTTCGGGTCGGATACCGGGGAGCTGTTTTTT. This codes for CASSFGSDTGELFF.

The chain joins TRBV28 to TRBJ2-2; no reliable D call. Germline CDR1 and CDR2: MDHEN and SYDVKM. The CDR3 length is 14 residues. The V gene lost 5 bases and the J gene lost 4 bases, with 11 bases spanning the gap. CDR3 loop: CASSTLTVTGELFF. The CDR3 DNA follows: TGTGCCAGCAGTACCTTGACGGTCACCGGGGAGCTGTTTTTT. Filled out from reference TRBV28 and TRBJ2-2, the complete variable domain reads DVKVTQSSRYLVKRTGEKVFLECVQDMDHENMFWYRQDPGLGLRLIYFSYDVKMKEKGDIPEGYSVSREKKERFSLILESASTNQTSMYLCASSTLTVTGELFFGEGSRLTVL.

The chain recombines TRBV7-9 with TRBJ1-4; the match to TRBD1 covers 8 bases. Unmatched junction bases numbered 4, after V lost 5 bases and J lost 8 bases. The CDR3 has 13 amino acids. Germline CDR1 SEHNR, CDR2 FQNEAQ (reference sequence). The CDR3 DNA is TGTGCCAGCAGCCGGGGACAGGAAGAAAAACTGTTTTTT. Amino acid sequence: CASSRGQEEKLFF. The variable domain in full, completed from reference TRBV7-9 and TRBJ1-4, reads DTGVSQNPRHKITKRGQNVTFRCDPISEHNRLYWYRQTLGQGPEFLTYFQNEAQLEKSRLLSDRFSAERPKGSFSTLEIQRTEQGDSAMYLCASSRGQEEKLFFGSGTQLSVL.

The chain is built from TRBV20-1 and TRBJ1-4; no clear D gene. The germline gives CDR1 DFQATT, CDR2 SNEGSKA (reference sequence). With 3 bases removed from V and 6 bases from J, the gap between germline ends came to 5 bases. The CDR3 covers 11 residues. The CDR3 nucleotides are TGCAGTGCTAGGTGGGATGAAAAACTGTTTTTT. Translating it yields CSARWDEKLFF.

The rearrangement uses TRBV7-3 and TRBJ2-2; the match to TRBD1 covers 10 bases. Germline V lookup: CDR1 SGHTA, CDR2 FQGTGA. The CDR3 has 17 amino acids. J lost 5 bases, V lost 5 bases, and 11 bases had no gene match. CDR3 DNA sequence: TGTGCCAGCAGCCTCCTTTTGGGACAGGGGCTTACCGGGGAGCTGTTTTTT. Translation: CASSLLLGQGLTGELFF.

The chain links TRBV6-1 to TRBJ2-2, with 8 bases aligning to TRBD1. Trimming removed 4 bases from V and 5 bases from J; junction bases left unmatched: 9. This CDR3 comprises 16 residues. Germline V CDR1 and CDR2: MNHNS, SASEGT. The CDR3 bases are TGTGCCAGCAGTGCCTACGGGACAGGAGGAACCGGGGAGCTGTTTTTT. Translation gives CASSAYGTGGTGELFF.

V gene TRBV7-8 combines with J gene TRBJ1-6; TRBD1 matches at 8 bases. The germline gives CDR1 SGHVS, CDR2 FQNEAQ. The ends lost 0 bases at V and 10 bases at J; junction bases unmatched: 5. This CDR3 has 15 residues. Here the CDR3 DNA reads TGTGCCAGCAGCTTAGCGAGCGGGACAGGCTCACCCCTCCACTTT. This encodes CASSLASGTGSPLHF.

The chain combines TRBV6-5 with TRBJ1-3; D unclear. V was shortened by 2 bases and J by 4 bases, with 9 bases between the two germline ends. Per the germline V gene, CDR1 is MNHEY and CDR2 is SVGAGI. The CDR3 loop spans 14 amino acids. CDR3 sequence reads: CASSYLGSGNTIYF. The CDR3 nucleotides read TGTGCCAGCAGTTACCTTGGGTCCGGAAACACCATATATTTT.

The chain employs TRBV4-3 and TRBJ1-1; maybe TRBD1 (5 bases). The germline V gene has CDR1 LGHNA and CDR2 YSLEER. V gave up 4 bases and J gave up 5 bases, with 11 bases separating them. The CDR3 has 13 amino acids. CDR3 protein: CASSRDKGTEAFF. The CDR3 DNA is TGCGCCAGCAGCCGAGACAAGGGGACTGAAGCTTTCTTT.

This chain connects TRBV11-2 to TRBJ2-7, with 8 bases that match TRBD2. Trimming at V came to 3 bases and at J to 4 bases, leaving 5 bases not matched to a gene. The CDR3 extends over 14 amino acids. CDR1 SGHAT and CDR2 FQNNGV come from the germline V gene. CDR3 region: CASSFSGTRYEQYF. The CDR3 DNA follows: TGTGCCAGCAGCTTTTCCGGGACTAGGTACGAGCAGTACTTC. The complete variable domain, with remaining parts taken from reference TRBV11-2 and TRBJ2-7, reads EAGVAQSPRYKIIEKRQSVAFWCNPISGHATLYWYQQILGQGPKLLIQFQNNGVVDDSQLPKDRFSAERLKGVDSTLKIQPAKLEDSAVYLCASSFSGTRYEQYFGPGTRLTVT.

The chain is built from TRBV19 and TRBJ1-2; perhaps TRBD1 as D (5 bases). The CDR3 extends over 14 amino acids. The V gene lost 8 bases and the J gene lost 6 bases, with 19 bases spanning the gap. Per germline, CDR1 LNHDA and CDR2 SQIVND (reference sequence). The CDR3 region has the DNA TGTGCCAGTTCTCTCCTCAGGGAGGTGGATGGCTACACCTTC. Translating it yields CASSLLREVDGYTF.

The DNA for the CDR3 is TGTGCCACCCAGGGGCCCGGGCAGACCCAGTACTTC. It encodes CATQGPGQTQYF. This sequence joins TRBV2 and TRBJ2-5; D might be TRBD1 (6 bases). Trimming pared 10 bases from V and 6 bases from J, leaving 15 bases between. CDR1 SNHLY and CDR2 FYNNEI come from the germline V gene. The CDR3 consists of 12 residues.

J is TRBJ1-1 and V is TRBV7-2; the match to TRBD1 covers 8 bases. The trim removed 6 bases at V and 1 base at J, leaving 16 bases unmatched. The germline V gene has CDR1 SGHTA and CDR2 FQGNSA. This CDR3 has 18 residues. CDR3 in amino acids: CASRVDLNRGGGNTEAFF. CDR3 DNA sequence: TGTGCCAGCAGAGTAGACCTAAACAGGGGGGGTGGGAACACTGAAGCTTTCTTT.

The DNA of the CDR3 is TGTGCCAGCAGTTTAACTAGCAGGTACGAGCAGTACTTC. Protein product: CASSLTSRYEQYF. The chain uses TRBV12-3 or TRBV12-4 and TRBJ2-7, with a possible D match to TRBD2 (6 bases). V lost 2 bases, J lost 4 bases, and 9 bases lay in between. CDR3 length: 13 residues.